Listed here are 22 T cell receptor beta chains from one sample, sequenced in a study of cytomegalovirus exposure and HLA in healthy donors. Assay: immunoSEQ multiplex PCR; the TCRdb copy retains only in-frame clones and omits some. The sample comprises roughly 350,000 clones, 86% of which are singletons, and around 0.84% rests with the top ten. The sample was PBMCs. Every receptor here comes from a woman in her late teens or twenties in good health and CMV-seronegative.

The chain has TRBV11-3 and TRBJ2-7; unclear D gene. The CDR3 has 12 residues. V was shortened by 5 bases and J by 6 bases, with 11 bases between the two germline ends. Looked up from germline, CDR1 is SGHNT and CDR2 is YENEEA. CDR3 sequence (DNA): TGTGCCAGCAGCGACGTAAGAGGCGAGCAGTACTTC. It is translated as CASSDVRGEQYF.

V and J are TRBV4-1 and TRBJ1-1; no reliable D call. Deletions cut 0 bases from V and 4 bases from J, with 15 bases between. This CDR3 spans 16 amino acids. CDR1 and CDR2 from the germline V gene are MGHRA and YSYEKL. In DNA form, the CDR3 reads TGCGCCAGCAGCCAAGATAAAGTAGCCCCTGGCACTGAAGCTTTCTTT. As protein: CASSQDKVAPGTEAFF.

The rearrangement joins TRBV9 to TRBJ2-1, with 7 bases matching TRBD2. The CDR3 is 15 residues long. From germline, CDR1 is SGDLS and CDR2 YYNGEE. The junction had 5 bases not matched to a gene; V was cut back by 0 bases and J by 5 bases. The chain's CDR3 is CASSVELSGHNEQFF. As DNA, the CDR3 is TGTGCCAGCAGCGTAGAACTTAGCGGGCACAATGAGCAGTTCTTC.

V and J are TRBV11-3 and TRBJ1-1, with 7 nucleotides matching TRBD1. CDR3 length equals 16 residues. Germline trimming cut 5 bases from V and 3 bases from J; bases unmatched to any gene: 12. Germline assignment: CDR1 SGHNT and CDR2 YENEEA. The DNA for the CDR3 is TGTGCCAGCAGCGCCGAGACAGGGAGTGGCGACACTGAAGCTTTCTTT. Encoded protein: CASSAETGSGDTEAFF.

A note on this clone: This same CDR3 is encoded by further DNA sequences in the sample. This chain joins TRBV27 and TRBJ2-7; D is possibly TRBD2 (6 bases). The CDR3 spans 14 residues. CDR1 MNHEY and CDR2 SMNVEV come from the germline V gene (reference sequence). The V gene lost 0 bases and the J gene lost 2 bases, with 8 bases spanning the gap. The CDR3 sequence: CASSLSGGPYEQYF. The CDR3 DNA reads TGTGCCAGCAGTTTATCGGGAGGACCCTACGAGCAGTACTTC.

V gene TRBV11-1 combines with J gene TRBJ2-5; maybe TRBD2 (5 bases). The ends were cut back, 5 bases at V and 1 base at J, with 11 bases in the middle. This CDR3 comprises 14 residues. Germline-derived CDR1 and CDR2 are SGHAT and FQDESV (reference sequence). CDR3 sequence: CASSPGGFQETQYF. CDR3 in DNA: TGTGCCAGCAGCCCCGGCGGGTTCCAAGAGACCCAGTACTTC.

Here the CDR3 reads CASSFPRTGGNTEAFF. In DNA form, the CDR3 reads TGTGCCAGCAGTTTTCCTCGGACAGGGGGGAACACTGAAGCTTTCTTT. This chain connects TRBV28 to TRBJ1-1; 10 bases align to TRBD1. This CDR3 spans 16 amino acids. V was clipped by 3 bases and J by 1 base; unmatched bases: 5. Germline V gives CDR1 MDHEN, CDR2 SYDVKM.

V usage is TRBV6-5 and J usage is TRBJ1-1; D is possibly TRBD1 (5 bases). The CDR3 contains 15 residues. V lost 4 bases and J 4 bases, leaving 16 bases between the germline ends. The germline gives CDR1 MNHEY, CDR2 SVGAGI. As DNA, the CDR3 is TGTGCCAGCAGTTCGTCCCTGGGAGGGGCCACTGAAGCTTTCTTT. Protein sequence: CASSSSLGGATEAFF.

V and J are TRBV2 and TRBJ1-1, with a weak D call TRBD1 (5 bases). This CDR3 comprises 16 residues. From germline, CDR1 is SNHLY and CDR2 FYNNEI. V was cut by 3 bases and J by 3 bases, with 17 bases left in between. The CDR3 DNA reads TGTGCCAGCAGTGACGGGGGATGGGTCGCCTACACTGAAGCTTTCTTT. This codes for CASSDGGWVAYTEAFF.

The CDR3 loop reads CASSLAGQSGNTIYF. DNA of the CDR3: TGTGCCAGCAGCTTAGCGGGGCAGTCTGGAAACACCATATATTTT. The chain couples TRBV7-8 to TRBJ1-3; the D gene is possibly TRBD1 (5 bases). Germline V gives CDR1 SGHVS, CDR2 FQNEAQ. V was trimmed by 0 bases and J by 1 base, leaving 7 bases between them. The CDR3 is 15 residues long.

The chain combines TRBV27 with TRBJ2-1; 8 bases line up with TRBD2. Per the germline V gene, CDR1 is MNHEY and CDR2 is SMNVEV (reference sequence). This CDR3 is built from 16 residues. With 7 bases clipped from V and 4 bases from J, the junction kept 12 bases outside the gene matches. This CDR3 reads CASTPRGGRTYNEQFF. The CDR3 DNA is TGTGCCAGCACCCCTCGGGGCGGGAGGACTTACAATGAGCAGTTCTTC.

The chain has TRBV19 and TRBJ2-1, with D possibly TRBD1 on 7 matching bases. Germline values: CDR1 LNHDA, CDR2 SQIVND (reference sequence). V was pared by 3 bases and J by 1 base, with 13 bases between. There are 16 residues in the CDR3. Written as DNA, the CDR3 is TGTGCCAGTAGTATCGGCAGGGGGGTATCCTACAATGAGCAGTTCTTC. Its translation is CASSIGRGVSYNEQFF.

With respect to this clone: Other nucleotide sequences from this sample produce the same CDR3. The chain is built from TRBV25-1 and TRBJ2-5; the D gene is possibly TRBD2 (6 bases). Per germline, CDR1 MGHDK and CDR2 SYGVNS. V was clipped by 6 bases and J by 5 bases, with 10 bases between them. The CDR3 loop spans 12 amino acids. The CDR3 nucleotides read TGTGCCAGCAGGGGAGGTGGCGAGACCCAGTACTTC. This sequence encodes CASRGGGETQYF.

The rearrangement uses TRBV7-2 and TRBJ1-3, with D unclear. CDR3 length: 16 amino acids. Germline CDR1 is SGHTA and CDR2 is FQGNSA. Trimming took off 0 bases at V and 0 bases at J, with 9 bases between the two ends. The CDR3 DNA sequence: TGTGCCAGCAGCTTAGCGATCGCGAGCTCTGGAAACACCATATATTTT. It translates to CASSLAIASSGNTIYF.

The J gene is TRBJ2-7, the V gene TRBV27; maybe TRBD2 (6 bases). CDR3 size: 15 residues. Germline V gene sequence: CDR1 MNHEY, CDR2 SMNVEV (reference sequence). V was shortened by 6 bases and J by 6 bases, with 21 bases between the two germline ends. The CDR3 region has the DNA TGTGCCAGCAGACGCGGGACGGCAACTTTGGGCGAGCAGTACTTC. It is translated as CASRRGTATLGEQYF.

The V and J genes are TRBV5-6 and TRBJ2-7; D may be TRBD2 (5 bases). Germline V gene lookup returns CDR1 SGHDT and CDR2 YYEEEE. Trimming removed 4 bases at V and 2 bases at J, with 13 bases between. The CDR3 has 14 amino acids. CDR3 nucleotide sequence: TGTGCCAGCAGCAGAGCGGACTCCACCTACGAGCAGTACTTC. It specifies CASSRADSTYEQYF. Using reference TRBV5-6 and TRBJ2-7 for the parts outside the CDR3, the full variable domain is DAGVTQSPTHLIKTRGQQVTLRCSPKSGHDTVSWYQQALGQGPQFIFQYYEEEERQRGNFPDRFSGHQFPNYSSELNVNALLLGDSALYLCASSRADSTYEQYFGPGTRLTVT.

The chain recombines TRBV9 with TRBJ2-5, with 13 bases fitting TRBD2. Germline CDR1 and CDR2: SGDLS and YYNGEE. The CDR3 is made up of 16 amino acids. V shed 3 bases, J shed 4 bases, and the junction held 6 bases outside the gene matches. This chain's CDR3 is CASSDKGLAGAETQYF. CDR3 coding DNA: TGTGCCAGCAGCGATAAAGGACTAGCGGGAGCAGAGACCCAGTACTTC.

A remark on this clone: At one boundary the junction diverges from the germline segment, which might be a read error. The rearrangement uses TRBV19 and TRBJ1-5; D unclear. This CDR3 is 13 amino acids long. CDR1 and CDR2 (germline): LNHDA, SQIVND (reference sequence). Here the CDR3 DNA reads TGTGCCGGTAGCTTACGGTTAAATCAGCCCCAGCATTTT. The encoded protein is CAGSLRLNQPQHF. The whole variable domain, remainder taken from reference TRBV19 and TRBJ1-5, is DGGITQSPKYLFRKEGQNVTLSCEQNLNHDAMYWYRQDPGQGLRLIYYSQIVNDFQKGDIAEGYSVSREKKESFPLTVTSAQKNPTAFYLCAGSLRLNQPQHFGDGTRLSIL.

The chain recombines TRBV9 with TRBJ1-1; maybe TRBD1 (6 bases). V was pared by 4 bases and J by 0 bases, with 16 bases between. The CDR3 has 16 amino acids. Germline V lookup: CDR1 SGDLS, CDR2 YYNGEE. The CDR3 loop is CASSPYREIMNTEAFF. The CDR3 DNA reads TGTGCCAGCAGCCCCTACAGGGAGATAATGAACACTGAAGCTTTCTTT.

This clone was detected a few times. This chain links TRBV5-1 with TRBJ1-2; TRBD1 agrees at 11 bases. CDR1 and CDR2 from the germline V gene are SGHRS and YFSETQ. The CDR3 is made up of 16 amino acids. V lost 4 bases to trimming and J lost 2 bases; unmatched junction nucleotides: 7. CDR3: CASSPGTGGPNYGYTF. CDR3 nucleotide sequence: TGCGCCAGCAGCCCAGGGACAGGGGGACCAAACTATGGCTACACCTTC.

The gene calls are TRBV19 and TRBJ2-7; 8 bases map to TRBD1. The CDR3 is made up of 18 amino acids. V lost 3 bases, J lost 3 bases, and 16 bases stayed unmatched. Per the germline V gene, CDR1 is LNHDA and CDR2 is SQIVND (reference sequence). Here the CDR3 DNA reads TGTGCCAGTAGTATGAATATCAGGACAGGGAATACCTTCTACGAGCAGTACTTC. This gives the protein CASSMNIRTGNTFYEQYF.

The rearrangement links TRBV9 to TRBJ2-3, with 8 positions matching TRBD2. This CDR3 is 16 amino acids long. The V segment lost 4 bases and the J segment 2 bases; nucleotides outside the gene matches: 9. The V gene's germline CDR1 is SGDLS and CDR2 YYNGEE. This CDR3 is CASSPAWTSFTDTQYF. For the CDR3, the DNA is TGTGCCAGCAGCCCCGCCTGGACTAGCTTCACAGATACGCAGTATTTT.